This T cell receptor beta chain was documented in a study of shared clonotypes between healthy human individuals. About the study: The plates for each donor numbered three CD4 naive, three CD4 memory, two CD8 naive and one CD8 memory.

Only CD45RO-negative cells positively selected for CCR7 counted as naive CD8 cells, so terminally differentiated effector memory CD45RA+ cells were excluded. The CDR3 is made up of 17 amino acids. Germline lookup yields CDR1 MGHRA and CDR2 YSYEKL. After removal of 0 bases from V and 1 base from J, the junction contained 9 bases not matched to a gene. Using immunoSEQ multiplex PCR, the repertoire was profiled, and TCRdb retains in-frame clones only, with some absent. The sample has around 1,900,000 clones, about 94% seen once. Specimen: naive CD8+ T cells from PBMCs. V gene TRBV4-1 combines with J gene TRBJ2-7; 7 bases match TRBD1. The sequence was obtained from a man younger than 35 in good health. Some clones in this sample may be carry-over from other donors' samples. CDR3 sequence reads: CASSQDPPHRGSYEQYF. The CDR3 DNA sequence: TGCGCCAGCAGCCAAGATCCCCCTCACAGGGGATCCTACGAGCAGTACTTC.